This T cell receptor beta chain came from a study of Graves' ophthalmopathy and Graves' hyperthyroidism. Points from the study as a whole: The model's prediction of ophthalmopathy progression had approximately 68% sensitivity and around 72% specificity. Blood contained most expanded thyroid clonotypes exceeding 0.001 frequency.

The authors amplified TCR beta CDR3 regions from RNA transcripts. An opening RT-PCR round employed HTBI primers and preceded a second-round multiplex PCR. Each CDR3 protein gets one entry after TCRdb re-called the multiplex PCR reads with MiXCR. The sample records about 600,000 distinct CDR3 sequences, under 40% being singletons. This clonotype has a single count. What it binds is not known. V gave up 3 bases and J gave up 7 bases, with 27 bases separating them. This CDR3 has 18 residues. The study recruited hyperthyroidism patients aged 18 to 65 who were newly diagnosed, under 2 months' duration. Sequenced: peripheral blood or thyroid tissue (not recorded which). The sequence came from an adult man with Graves' hyperthyroidism. The chain couples TRBV12-3 or TRBV12-4 to TRBJ2-5; tentative D call: TRBD2 (6 bases). The CDR3 region has the DNA TGTGCCAGCAGTTTGGGTGTCCGCGCCGGGAGAGGAGAAGTGACCCAGTACTTC. Translated: CASSLGVRAGRGEVTQYF.